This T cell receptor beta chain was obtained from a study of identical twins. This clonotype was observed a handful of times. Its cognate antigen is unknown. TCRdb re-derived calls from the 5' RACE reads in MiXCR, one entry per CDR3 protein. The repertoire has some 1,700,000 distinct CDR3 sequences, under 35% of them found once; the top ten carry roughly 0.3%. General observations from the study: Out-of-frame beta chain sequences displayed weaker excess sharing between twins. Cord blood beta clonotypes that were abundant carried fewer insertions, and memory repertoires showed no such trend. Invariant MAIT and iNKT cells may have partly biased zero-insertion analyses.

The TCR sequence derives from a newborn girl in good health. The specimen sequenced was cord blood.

The CDR3 loop is CASSSYRTNYGYTF. CDR3 DNA: TGCGCCAGCAGCTCCTACAGGACAAACTATGGCTACACCTTC. V is TRBV5-1 and J is TRBJ1-2; D possibly corresponds to TRBD1 (5 bases). V lost 3 bases to trimming and J lost 2 bases, with 11 bases between them. CDR1 and CDR2 (germline): SGHRS, YFSETQ. This CDR3 region has 14 residues.